This T cell receptor beta chain was captured by sequencing in a study of OX40 agonist ivuxolimab in advanced cancers. Notes on the study in general: CD8+ T cells were the subset that, on average, had more expanded clones than CD4+. Low normalized T-cell clonal expansion also characterized some of the nonresponders. Blood T cells, both CD4+ and CD8+, expanded clonally by week 6 at 0.1 to 3.0 mg/kg.

Using immunoSEQ multiplex PCR, the repertoire was profiled, and TCRdb retains in-frame clones only, with some absent. This table has 60,000 to 85,000 clones, 60% to 80% appearing once. V lost 0 bases and J 5 bases, leaving 14 bases between the germline ends. The germline V gene has CDR1 SGHRS and CDR2 YFSETQ. The CDR3 is made up of 15 amino acids. About this clone: No antigen is known for it.

The material sequenced was CD4+ or CD8+ T cells sorted from blood, taken in a trial of the OX40 agonist ivuxolimab. This TCR was sampled from an adult with an advanced solid tumor such as melanoma, head and neck, liver or kidney cancer. The V call is TRBV5-1, the J call TRBJ2-5; D gene uncertain. As DNA, the CDR3 is TGCGCCAGCAGCTTGGGCCCCACCTCGGCGGAGACCCAGTACTTC. Translation: CASSLGPTSAETQYF.